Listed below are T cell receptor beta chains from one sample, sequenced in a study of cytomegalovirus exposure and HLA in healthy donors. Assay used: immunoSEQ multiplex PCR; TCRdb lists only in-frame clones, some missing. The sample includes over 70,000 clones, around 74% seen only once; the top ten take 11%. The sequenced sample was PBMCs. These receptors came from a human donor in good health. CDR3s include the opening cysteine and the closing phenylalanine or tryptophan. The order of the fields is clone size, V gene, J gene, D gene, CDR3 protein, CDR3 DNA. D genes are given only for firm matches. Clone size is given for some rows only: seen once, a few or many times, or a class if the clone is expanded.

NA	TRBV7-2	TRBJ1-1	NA	CASSLIIGNTEAFF	TGTGCCAGCAGCTTAATCATCGGGAACACTGAAGCTTTCTTT
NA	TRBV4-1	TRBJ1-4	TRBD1	CASSQTGTTNEKLFF	TGCGCCAGCAGCCAGACAGGGACAACTAATGAAAAACTGTTTTTT
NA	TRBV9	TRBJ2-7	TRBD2	CASSASGSPSYEQYF	TGTGCCAGCAGCGCTAGCGGGAGCCCCAGCTACGAGCAGTACTTC
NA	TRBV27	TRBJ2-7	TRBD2	CASSLGGEGLREQYF	TGTGCCAGCAGTTTAGGGGGGGAGGGCCTAAGGGAGCAGTACTTC
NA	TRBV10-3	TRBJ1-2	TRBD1	CAISANRGMSYGYTF	TGTGCCATCAGTGCCAACAGGGGAATGAGCTATGGCTACACCTTC
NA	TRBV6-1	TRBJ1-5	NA	CASSRADSLLGPQHF	TGTGCCAGCAGCCGGGCGGACAGTTTATTAGGGCCCCAGCATTTT
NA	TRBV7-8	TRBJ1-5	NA	CASSQTSSAQHF	TGTGCCAGCAGCCAGACATCCTCGGCCCAGCATTTT
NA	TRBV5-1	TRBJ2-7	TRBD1	CASSPRTGDAYEQYF	TGCGCCAGCAGCCCAAGGACAGGGGACGCCTACGAGCAGTACTTC
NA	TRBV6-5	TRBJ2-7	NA	CASSYSSPGGLNEQYF	TGTGCCAGCAGTTACTCGAGCCCGGGGGGCCTTAACGAGCAGTACTTC
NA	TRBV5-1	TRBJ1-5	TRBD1	CASSLARTGSLKSNQPQHF	TGCGCCAGCAGCTTGGCGAGGACAGGGAGTCTTAAGAGCAATCAGCCCCAGCATTTT
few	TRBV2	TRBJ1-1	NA	CASRRVGEAFF	TGTGCCAGCAGGAGGGTGGGGGAAGCTTTCTTT
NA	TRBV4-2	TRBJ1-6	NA	CASSHSTTGAGSPLHF	TGTGCCAGCAGCCACTCAACCACAGGAGCGGGATCACCCCTCCACTTT
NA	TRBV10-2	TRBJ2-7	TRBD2	CASKQLAGAVYEQYF	TGCGCCAGCAAACAACTAGCGGGAGCTGTCTACGAGCAGTACTTC
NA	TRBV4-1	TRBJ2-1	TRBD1	CASSPRDRTYNEQFF	TGCGCCAGCAGCCCCCGGGACAGAACCTACAATGAGCAGTTCTTC
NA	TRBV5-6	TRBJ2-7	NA	CASSSRDLGEQYF	TGTGCCAGCAGCTCGAGGGACTTGGGGGAGCAGTACTTC
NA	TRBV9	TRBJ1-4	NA	CASSTSGESNEKLFF	TGTGCCAGCAGCACCTCAGGGGAGTCGAATGAAAAACTGTTTTTT
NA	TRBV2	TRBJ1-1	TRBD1	CASSTGTGLNTEAFF	TGTGCCAGCAGTACCGGGACAGGACTGAACACTGAAGCTTTCTTT
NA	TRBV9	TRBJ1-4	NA	CASSSQGTNEKLFF	TGTGCCAGCAGCTCCCAGGGGACTAATGAAAAACTGTTTTTT
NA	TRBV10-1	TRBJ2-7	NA	CASSDSSTYEQYF	TGCGCCAGCAGTGACTCCTCTACCTACGAGCAGTACTTC
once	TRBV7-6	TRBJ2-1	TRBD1	CASSAGTVYNEQFF	TGTGCCAGCAGCGCAGGGACAGTCTACAATGAGCAGTTCTTC
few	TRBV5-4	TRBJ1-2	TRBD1	CASSPRTGLYYGYTF	TGTGCCAGCAGCCCAAGGACAGGACTTTACTATGGCTACACCTTC
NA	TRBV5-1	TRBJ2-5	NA	CASSLIGQLQETQYF	TGCGCCAGCAGCTTGATCGGACAGCTCCAAGAGACCCAGTACTTC